This T cell receptor (beta chain) was recovered during a study of metastatic and nonmetastatic thyroid tumors. In its sample, this clone was seen many times. Every patient was untreated before thyroid surgery. Germline CDR1 is KGHDR and CDR2 is SFDVKD. Between the trimmed V and J ends, which lost 0 bases and 3 bases, there was a span of 17 bases. The CDR3 is made up of 17 amino acids. With MiXCR, TCRdb reprocessed the PCR reads. The repertoire consists of approximately 79,000 clones, with over 8.5% occurring once and the leading ten covering more than 8%. This clonotype was obtained from a female donor with papillary thyroid cancer or a benign thyroid nodule (not recorded which). Some clones in this sample may be carry-over from other donors' samples. Source material: blood. This rearrangement joins TRBV24-1 to TRBJ2-7; D is uncertain. DNA of the CDR3: TGTGCCACCAGTGATTTGTTCTTGACGGCCGTATTCTACGAGCAGTACTTC. Its protein is CATSDLFLTAVFYEQYF.